This T cell receptor beta chain was recovered during a study of metastatic and nonmetastatic thyroid tumors. Findings and limits, study-wide: Significantly higher TCR beta diversity was reportedly seen in malignant thyroid tumors than benign nodules, in blood and tumor.

The CDR3 extends over 13 amino acids. The germline V and J ends were trimmed by 5 bases and 2 bases, with 13 bases remaining between them. Looked up from germline, CDR1 is DFQATT and CDR2 is SNEGSKA (reference sequence). Note on this clone: Its antigen remains unidentified.

Original processing notes: The study's classifier, a distant-metastasis tool for papillary thyroid cancer, was built using CDR3 differences across clinicopathological groups. TCRdb re-analyzed the PCR reads through MiXCR. In this record, the V and J calls reflect TCRdb's handling and not the investigators' own analysis. The table lists tens of thousands of clones, 20% to 30% of them singletons. Nobody among the patients had been given any treatment before thyroid surgery. Sequencing used blood. V and J are TRBV20-1 and TRBJ2-7, with D possibly called TRBD1 or TRBD2 (5 bases each). The TCR sequence derives from a female donor with papillary thyroid cancer or a benign thyroid nodule (not recorded which). Some clones in this sample may be carry-over from other donors' samples. The DNA for the CDR3 is TGCAGTGCTCCCGGGACGCGGACCTACGAGCAGTACTTC. It yields the protein CSAPGTRTYEQYF.